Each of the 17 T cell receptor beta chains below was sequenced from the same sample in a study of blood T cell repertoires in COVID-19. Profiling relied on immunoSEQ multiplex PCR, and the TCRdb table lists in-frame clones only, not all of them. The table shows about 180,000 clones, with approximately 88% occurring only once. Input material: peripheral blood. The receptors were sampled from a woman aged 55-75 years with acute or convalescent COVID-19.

CDR3 DNA sequence: TGCGCCAGCAGCTTGGCGAGTTCGAACACTGAAGCTTTCTTT. It encodes CASSLASSNTEAFF. J is TRBJ1-1 and V is TRBV5-1; no clear D gene. The CDR3 is 14 residues long. The germline V and J ends were trimmed by 0 bases and 1 base, with 7 bases remaining between them. Germline V gives CDR1 SGHRS, CDR2 YFSETQ.

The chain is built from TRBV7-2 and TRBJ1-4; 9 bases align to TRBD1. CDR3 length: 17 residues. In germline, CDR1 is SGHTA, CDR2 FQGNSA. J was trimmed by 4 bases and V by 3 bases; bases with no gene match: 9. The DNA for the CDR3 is TGTGCCAGCAGCTTGGGACAGGGCCTTAGGGTTAATGAAAAACTGTTTTTT. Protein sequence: CASSLGQGLRVNEKLFF.

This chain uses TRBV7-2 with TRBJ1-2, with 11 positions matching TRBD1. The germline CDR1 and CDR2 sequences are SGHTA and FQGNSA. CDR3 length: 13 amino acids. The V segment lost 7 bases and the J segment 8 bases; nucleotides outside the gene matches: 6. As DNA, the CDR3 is TGTGCCAGCATCCCGGACAGGGGGCCAGGCTACACCTTC. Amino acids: CASIPDRGPGYTF.

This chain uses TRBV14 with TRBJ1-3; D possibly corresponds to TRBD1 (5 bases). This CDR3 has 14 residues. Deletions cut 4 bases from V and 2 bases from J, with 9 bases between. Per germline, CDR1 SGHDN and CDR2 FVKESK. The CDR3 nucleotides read TGTGCCAGCAGCCCCGGGGGGGCTGGAAACACCATATATTTT. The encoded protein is CASSPGGAGNTIYF.

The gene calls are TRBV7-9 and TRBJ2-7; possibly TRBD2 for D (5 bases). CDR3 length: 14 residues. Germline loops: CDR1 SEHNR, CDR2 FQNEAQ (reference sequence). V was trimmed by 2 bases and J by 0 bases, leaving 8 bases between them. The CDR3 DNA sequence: TGTGCCAGCAGCTTAATGGGGAGCTCCTACGAGCAGTACTTC. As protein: CASSLMGSSYEQYF.

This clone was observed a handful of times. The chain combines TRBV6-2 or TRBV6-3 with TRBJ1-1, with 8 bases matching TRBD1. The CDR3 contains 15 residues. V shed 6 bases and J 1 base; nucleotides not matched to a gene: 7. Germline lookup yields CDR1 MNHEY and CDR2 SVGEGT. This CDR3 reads CASSHSDRGNTEAFF. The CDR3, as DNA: TGTGCCAGCAGCCATTCAGACAGGGGGAACACTGAAGCTTTCTTT.

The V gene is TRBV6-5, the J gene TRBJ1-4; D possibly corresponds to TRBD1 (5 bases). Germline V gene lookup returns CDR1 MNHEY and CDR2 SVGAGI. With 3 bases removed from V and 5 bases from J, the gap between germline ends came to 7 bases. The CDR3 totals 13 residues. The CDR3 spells CASSYSGNEKLFF. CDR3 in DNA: TGTGCCAGCAGTTATTCAGGGAATGAAAAACTGTTTTTT.

CDR3 residues: CASSFQGDTQYF. DNA of the CDR3: TGTGCCAGCAGCTTTCAGGGAGATACGCAGTATTTT. The V and J genes are TRBV11-2 and TRBJ2-3, with D tentatively TRBD1 (5 bases). Trimming took 3 bases from V and 5 from J, leaving 6 bases between them. Germline-derived CDR1 and CDR2 are SGHAT and FQNNGV. The CDR3 is made up of 12 amino acids.

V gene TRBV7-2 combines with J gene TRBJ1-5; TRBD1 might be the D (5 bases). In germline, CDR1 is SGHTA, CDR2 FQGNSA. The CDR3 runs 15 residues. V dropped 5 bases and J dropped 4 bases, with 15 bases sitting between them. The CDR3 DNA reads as TGTGCCAGCAGCACGGACACGGCCAGAAATCAGCCCCAGCATTTT. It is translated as CASSTDTARNQPQHF.

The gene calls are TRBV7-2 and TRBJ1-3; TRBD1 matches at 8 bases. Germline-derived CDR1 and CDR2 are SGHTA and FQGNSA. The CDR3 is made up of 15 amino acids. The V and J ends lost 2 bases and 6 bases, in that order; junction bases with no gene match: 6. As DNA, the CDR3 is TGTGCCAGCAGCTTACTGACAGGGGCAAAAAACACCATATATTTT. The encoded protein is CASSLLTGAKNTIYF.

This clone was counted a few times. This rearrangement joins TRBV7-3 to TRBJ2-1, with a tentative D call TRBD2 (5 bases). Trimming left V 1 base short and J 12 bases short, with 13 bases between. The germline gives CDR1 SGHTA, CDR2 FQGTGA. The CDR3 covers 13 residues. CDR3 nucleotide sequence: TGTGCCAGCAGCTTAAGTCGGGGATCGGGGCAGTTCTTC. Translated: CASSLSRGSGQFF.

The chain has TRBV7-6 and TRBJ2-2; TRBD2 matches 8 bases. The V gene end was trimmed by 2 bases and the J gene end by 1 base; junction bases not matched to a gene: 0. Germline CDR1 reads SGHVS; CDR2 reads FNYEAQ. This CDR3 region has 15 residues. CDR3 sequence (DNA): TGTGCCAGCAGCTTAACTAGCGGGAACACCGGGGAGCTGTTTTTT. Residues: CASSLTSGNTGELFF.

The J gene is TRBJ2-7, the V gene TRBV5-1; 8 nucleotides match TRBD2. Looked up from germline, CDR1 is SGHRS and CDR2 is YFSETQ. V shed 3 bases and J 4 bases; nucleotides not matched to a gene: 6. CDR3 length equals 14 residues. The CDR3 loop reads CASSSAGAHYEQYF. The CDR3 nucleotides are TGCGCCAGCAGCTCAGCGGGGGCCCATTACGAGCAGTACTTC.

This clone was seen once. The CDR3 protein is CASSPGTSGYNEQFF. The CDR3 DNA is TGTGCCAGCAGCCCCGGGACTAGCGGATACAATGAGCAGTTCTTC. The rearrangement joins TRBV11-3 to TRBJ2-1; 11 nucleotides agree with TRBD2. The germline CDR1 and CDR2 sequences are SGHNT and YENEEA. With V trimmed by 5 bases and J by 4 bases, 4 bases remained unmatched. The length of the CDR3 is 15 residues.

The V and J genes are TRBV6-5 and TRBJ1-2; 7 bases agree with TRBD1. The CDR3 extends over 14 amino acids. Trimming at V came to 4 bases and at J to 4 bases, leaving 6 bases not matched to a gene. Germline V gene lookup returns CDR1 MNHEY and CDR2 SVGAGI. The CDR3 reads CASSSPGQFYGYTF. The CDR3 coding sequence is TGTGCCAGCAGTTCTCCGGGACAGTTCTATGGCTACACCTTC.

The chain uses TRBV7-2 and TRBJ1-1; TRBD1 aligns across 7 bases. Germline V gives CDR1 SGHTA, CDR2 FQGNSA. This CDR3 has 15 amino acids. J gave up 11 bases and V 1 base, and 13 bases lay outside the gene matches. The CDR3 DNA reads TGTGCCAGCAGCTTAGGCAGGGGGAGACTCCTGGGGGCTTTCTTT. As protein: CASSLGRGRLLGAFF.

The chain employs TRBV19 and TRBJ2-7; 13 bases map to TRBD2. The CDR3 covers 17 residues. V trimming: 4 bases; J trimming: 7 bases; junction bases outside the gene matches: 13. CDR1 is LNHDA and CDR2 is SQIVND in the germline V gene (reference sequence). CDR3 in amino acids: CASSNRLAGGPAGEQYF. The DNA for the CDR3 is TGTGCCAGTAGTAACAGACTAGCGGGGGGACCAGCGGGAGAGCAGTACTTC.